Below, one T cell receptor beta chain is given with its context. Its antigen is still unknown. The entry originates in a study of T cell repertoires in cytomegalovirus infection. Overall study context: HLA-B-restricted CMV epitopes that are well studied, plus recently identified HLA-C-restricted ones, were used by the study. Through public TCR beta signatures, both CMV infection and matching HLA type were indicated. Study observations and caveats: Clonotype analysis showed dominance of the ex vivo response by HLA-C-restricted CMV-specific TCR beta clonotypes. Accumulated public TCR beta family frequency recognized individuals carrying CMV together with the relevant HLA.

MiXCR, applied by TCRdb to the reads, yields one record per CDR3 protein. This table has approximately 1,000,000 distinct CDR3 sequences, approximately 33% appearing once. Germline values: CDR1 KGHSH, CDR2 LQKENI. The CDR3 has 13 residues. The V gene lost 3 bases and the J gene lost 5 bases, with 11 bases spanning the gap. This TCR came from a human donor in good health (CMV status not recorded). Some clones in this sample may be carry-over from other donors' samples. This sequence joins TRBV18 and TRBJ2-7, with D possibly matching TRBD1 (5 bases). The sequences come from cultured CD8+ T cells from PBMCs, collected from culture after CMV antigen stimulation. The CDR3 DNA reads TGTGCCAGCTCACCGCCCACCAGGGACGAGCAGTACTTC. This encodes CASSPPTRDEQYF.